The sample holds many counts of the clone carrying this T cell receptor beta chain. TCRdb reprocessed the 5' RACE reads via MiXCR and lists one record per CDR3 protein. Of under 70,000 distinct CDR3 sequences in the sample, roughly 3.1% were seen once. This record belongs to a study of neurological immune-mediated disorders. The CDR3 covers 18 residues. Per the germline V gene, CDR1 is SGHNT and CDR2 is YENEEA. V lost 5 bases, J lost 1 base, and 6 bases stayed unmatched. The clonotype was recovered from a woman in her fifties or sixties with multiple sclerosis. The chain has TRBV11-3 and TRBJ2-2; 14 bases agree with TRBD2. Material for sequencing was PBMCs. The CDR3 spells CASSTGLAGGRNTGELFF. The CDR3, as DNA: TGTGCCAGCAGCACCGGACTAGCGGGGGGCAGGAACACCGGGGAGCTGTTTTTT.